This TCR beta chain derives from a study of cytomegalovirus exposure and HLA in healthy donors. The PCR ran on 60 Vbeta and 13 Jbeta primers. The protocol was immunoSEQ multiplex PCR, while the TCRdb copy is restricted to in-frame clones and leaves out a portion. The table includes around 190,000 clones, about 86% detected once. The V gene's germline CDR1 is MGHDK and CDR2 SYGVNS. This CDR3 has 14 amino acids. With V trimmed by 4 bases and J by 8 bases, 7 bases remained unmatched. Material: PBMCs. This clonotype originated in a man aged 35-49 years in good health and CMV-seropositive. The rearrangement uses TRBV25-1 and TRBJ1-2; TRBD1 matches 10 bases. For the CDR3, the DNA is TGTGCCAGCAGTGCAAGACAGGGGGCAAGCGGCTACACCTTC. It is translated as CASSARQGASGYTF.